Following are 20 T cell receptor beta chains from one sample sequenced in a study of T cells in tuberculosis. Sequenced by immunoSEQ multiplex PCR; TCRdb stores in-frame clones only, minus some. The sample consists of some 22,000 clones, around 97% of them appearing once. The sequenced sample was PBMCs. The receptors come from a donor between 10 and 35 years old with latent tuberculosis or without tuberculosis infection.

The chain recombines TRBV15 with TRBJ2-1; no reliable D call. The CDR3 is made up of 13 amino acids. Trimming removed 0 bases at V and 5 bases at J, with 5 bases between. From germline, CDR1 is LNHNV and CDR2 YYDKDF (reference sequence). DNA of the CDR3: TGTGCCACCAGCAGAGACCCAGACAATGAGCAGTTCTTC. Encoded protein: CATSRDPDNEQFF.

The chain links TRBV30 to TRBJ2-4; TRBD1 is a possible D gene (5 bases). V was clipped by 2 bases and J by 0 bases, with 14 bases between them. Germline V gives CDR1 GTSNPN, CDR2 SVGIG (reference sequence). CDR3 length equals 16 residues. The CDR3 DNA sequence: TGTGCCTGGAGTCCAGCAAGGGGCCAAGCCAAAAACATTCAGTACTTC. Protein product: CAWSPARGQAKNIQYF. The full variable domain, in which reference TRBV30 and TRBJ2-4 provide the parts outside the CDR3, is SQTIHQWPATLVQPVGSPLSLECTVEGTSNPNLYWYRQAAGRGLQLLFYSVGIGQISSEVPQNLSASRPQDRQFILSSKKLLLSDSGFYLCAWSPARGQAKNIQYFGAGTRLSVL.

The CDR3 sequence is CASSPQGGGPYNEQFF. Here the CDR3 DNA reads TGTGCCAGCAGCCCCCAGGGCGGGGGGCCTTACAATGAGCAGTTCTTC. V usage is TRBV7-2 and J usage is TRBJ2-1; 8 nucleotides match TRBD2. This CDR3 has 16 residues. Unmatched junction bases numbered 10, after V lost 5 bases and J lost 4 bases. CDR1 is SGHTA and CDR2 is FQGNSA in the germline V gene.

This clone was observed a single time. V gene TRBV5-1 combines with J gene TRBJ2-4; 9 nucleotides match TRBD1. V shed 3 bases, J shed 2 bases, and the junction held 12 bases outside the gene matches. CDR1 and CDR2 from the germline V gene are SGHRS and YFSETQ. CDR3 length: 18 amino acids. The CDR3 DNA reads as TGCGCCAGCAGCTGGACTTACGGACAGGGGTGGTCCAAAAACATTCAGTACTTC. Its protein product is CASSWTYGQGWSKNIQYF.

This rearrangement joins TRBV4-1 to TRBJ2-7, with TRBD1 identical over 11 bases. Germline CDR1 is MGHRA and CDR2 is YSYEKL. J lost 7 bases, V lost 4 bases, and 9 bases had no gene match. CDR3 size: 15 residues. CDR3 sequence reads: CASSLRRGQGGEQYF. Written as DNA, the CDR3 is TGCGCCAGCAGCCTTCGAAGGGGACAGGGGGGTGAGCAGTACTTC.

The chain has TRBV29-1 and TRBJ1-5; D gene uncertain. The germline V gene has CDR1 SQVTM and CDR2 ANQGSEA. The ends were cut back, 4 bases at V and 0 bases at J, with 4 bases in the middle. The CDR3 sequence is 12 residues long. The CDR3 DNA is TGCAGCGTTGGGAGTAGCAATCAGCCCCAGCATTTT. Translating it yields CSVGSSNQPQHF.

This sequence joins TRBV11-2 and TRBJ2-7; D gene unclear. The CDR3 is 16 amino acids. Trimming removed 4 bases at V and 2 bases at J, with 18 bases between. The germline gives CDR1 SGHAT, CDR2 FQNNGV. The CDR3 is CASSSVRNLGPYEQYF. CDR3 sequence (DNA): TGTGCCAGCAGCTCTGTGCGGAACTTAGGTCCCTACGAGCAGTACTTC.

The J gene is TRBJ2-7, the V gene TRBV9, with D possibly being TRBD1 (6 bases). Germline CDR1 SGDLS, CDR2 YYNGEE. CDR3 length: 15 residues. Trimming removed 0 bases from V and 4 bases from J, with 14 bases in between. CDR3 in DNA: TGTGCCAGCAGCGTAGGAGGACAGAAGTTTTACGAGCAGTACTTC. It is translated as CASSVGGQKFYEQYF. Using reference TRBV9 and TRBJ2-7 for the parts outside the CDR3, the full variable domain is DSGVTQTPKHLITATGQRVTLRCSPRSGDLSVYWYQQSLDQGLQFLIQYYNGEERAKGNILERFSAQQFPDLHSELNLSSLELGDSALYFCASSVGGQKFYEQYFGPGTRLTVT.

This chain connects TRBV19 to TRBJ2-7, with D possibly being TRBD1 (6 bases). The CDR3 runs to 13 residues. V lost 7 bases, J lost 1 base, and 11 bases lay in between. The germline gives CDR1 LNHDA, CDR2 SQIVND (reference sequence). The CDR3 spells CASKNTGSYEQYF. The CDR3 DNA is TGTGCCAGTAAAAACACAGGGTCCTACGAGCAGTACTTC.

This rearrangement joins TRBV4-1 to TRBJ1-5, with a weak D call TRBD1 (5 bases). Germline V gene lookup returns CDR1 MGHRA and CDR2 YSYEKL. V was shortened by 4 bases and J by 2 bases, with 12 bases between the two germline ends. The CDR3 has 15 residues. DNA for the CDR3: TGCGCCAGCAGCCCAGGCCCGGGGGGCAATCAGCCCCAGCATTTT. Translation gives CASSPGPGGNQPQHF.

V usage is TRBV9 and J usage is TRBJ2-7; D is perhaps TRBD1 (6 bases). This CDR3 is 14 amino acids long. The V end was cut by 3 bases, the J end by 0 bases, with 10 bases between. The germline V gene has CDR1 SGDLS and CDR2 YYNGEE. The CDR3, as DNA: TGTGCCAGCAGCGAGCGGACAGCCTCCTACGAGCAGTACTTC. Amino acid sequence: CASSERTASYEQYF.

The rearrangement uses TRBV5-1 and TRBJ2-3; D is possibly TRBD2 (6 bases). This CDR3 has 14 residues. Germline values: CDR1 SGHRS, CDR2 YFSETQ. The V end was cut by 0 bases, the J end by 10 bases, with 15 bases between. The CDR3 bases are TGCGCCAGCAGCTTGGCCGGGGGAACAGGCGCGCAGTATTTT. This gives the protein CASSLAGGTGAQYF.

The rearrangement uses TRBV6-5 and TRBJ2-1, with 7 bases that match TRBD2. V was clipped by 5 bases and J by 2 bases; unmatched bases: 6. Germline V gene data show CDR1 as MNHEY and CDR2 as SVGAGI. The CDR3 contains 15 residues. The CDR3: CASSAWDYTYNEQFF. DNA for the CDR3: TGTGCCAGCAGTGCCTGGGACTACACCTACAATGAGCAGTTCTTC.

This clone came up once. The V gene is TRBV5-6, the J gene TRBJ2-7; 8 bases line up with TRBD1. The CDR3 has 16 residues. Germline values: CDR1 SGHDT, CDR2 YYEEEE. V was pared by 4 bases and J by 0 bases, with 9 bases of the junction left unmatched. The CDR3 bases are TGTGCCAGCAGCACAACAGGGGGTCAACTCTCCTACGAGCAGTACTTC. Residues: CASSTTGGQLSYEQYF.

The rearrangement links TRBV5-1 to TRBJ1-2; perhaps TRBD1 as D (6 bases). The CDR3 length is 15 residues. The V end was cut by 4 bases, the J end by 2 bases, with 15 bases between. Germline V gene lookup returns CDR1 SGHRS and CDR2 YFSETQ. Here the CDR3 DNA reads TGCGCCAGCAGCCTCCTGAGGGGGAACAACTATGGCTACACCTTC. It translates to CASSLLRGNNYGYTF. Using reference TRBV5-1 and TRBJ1-2 for the parts outside the CDR3, the full variable domain is KAGVTQTPRYLIKTRGQQVTLSCSPISGHRSVSWYQQTPGQGLQFLFEYFSETQRNKGNFPGRFSGRQFSNSRSEMNVSTLELGDSALYLCASSLLRGNNYGYTFGSGTRLTVV.

The rearrangement uses TRBV6-5 and TRBJ1-1, with TRBD1 matching over 7 bases. This CDR3 has 14 residues. Per germline, CDR1 MNHEY and CDR2 SVGAGI. After removal of 6 bases from V and 4 bases from J, the junction contained 8 bases not matched to a gene. The CDR3 is CASRETGFSTEAFF. DNA of the CDR3: TGTGCCAGCAGAGAGACAGGGTTTAGCACTGAAGCTTTCTTT.

This chain links TRBV20-1 with TRBJ1-2; possible D gene TRBD1, 5 bases. V lost 3 bases and J lost 3, with 5 bases in between. This CDR3 comprises 11 residues. The germline gives CDR1 DFQATT, CDR2 SNEGSKA (reference sequence). CDR3 region: CSARTDYGYTF. The CDR3 DNA sequence: TGCAGTGCTAGGACAGACTATGGCTACACCTTC.

The chain joins TRBV23-1 to TRBJ1-5, with no clear D. TRBV23-1 is flagged as an ORF with uncertain function. The CDR3 spans 12 residues. Trimming took off 7 bases at V and 4 bases at J, with 8 bases between the two ends. CDR3 sequence reads: CASKADNQPQHF. CDR3 DNA: TGCGCCAGCAAAGCCGATAATCAGCCCCAGCATTTT.

The chain links TRBV7-9 to TRBJ2-2; D remains unclear. The CDR3 runs to 17 residues. Germline V lookup: CDR1 SEHNR, CDR2 FQNEAQ (reference sequence). V was cut by 5 bases and J by 0 bases, with 16 bases left in between. CDR3 residues: CASSPGYQDPNTGELFF. The DNA for the CDR3 is TGTGCCAGCAGCCCAGGCTATCAGGATCCGAACACCGGGGAGCTGTTTTTT.

The chain uses TRBV9 and TRBJ2-3; TRBD2 matches at 13 bases. The CDR3 totals 22 residues. With 4 bases clipped from V and 1 base from J, the junction kept 21 bases outside the gene matches. Germline-derived CDR1 and CDR2 are SGDLS and YYNGEE. The CDR3 region is CASSLPSRGTSGAGRGTDTQYF. CDR3 coding DNA: TGTGCCAGCAGCCTTCCCAGCAGAGGGACTAGCGGGGCCGGCCGGGGCACAGATACGCAGTATTTT.